This paragraph covers one TCR beta chain sequence. The entry originates in a study of blood T cell repertoires in COVID-19. Study-wide background: Acute-phase and convalescent COVID-19 samples originated in the United States, Italy and Spain. Sample material is recorded as cDNA or gDNA derived from T cells, B-cell-depleted T cells, or PBMCs.

The authors' processing: Using reference gene primer amplification, nucleated cell counts were estimated. Profiling relied on immunoSEQ multiplex PCR, and the TCRdb table lists in-frame clones only, not all of them. That table supplies the V and J calls and clone size; D and trimming were determined from the DNA. The sample lists some 240,000 clones, roughly 89% occurring once. Sequencing input: peripheral blood. This receptor was obtained from a woman in her forties who had recovered from COVID-19.

CDR3 protein: CASGTAQETQYF. CDR3 sequence (DNA): TGTGCCAGCGGGACAGCTCAAGAGACCCAGTACTTC. The rearrangement joins TRBV6-5 to TRBJ2-5; 7 bases line up with TRBD1. There are 12 residues in the CDR3. The ends lost 8 bases at V and 2 bases at J; junction bases unmatched: 2. Germline CDR1 and CDR2: MNHEY and SVGAGI.